This T cell receptor beta chain was identified in a study of regulatory T cells in long-lasting Graves disease. Overall study context: Antithyroid drug intake by newly diagnosed Graves' patients had lasted under 3 months.

This clonotype was seen repeatedly, ten times or more. Its antigen remains unidentified. The time point here: newly diagnosed GD, antithyroid drugs for less than 3 months. After RNA was extracted from PBMCs, the TCR library was made from it. The authors built TCR beta libraries using iRepertoire HTBI primers and Arm-PCR of CDR3 regions. TCRdb recomputed calls from the multiplex PCR reads with MiXCR, one row per CDR3 protein. The repertoire holds 560,000 or so distinct CDR3 sequences, with about 16% as singletons. Study-level findings and limits: Preferential use of TRBV28, TRBJ1-2 and TRBJ2-5 was seen in persistent disease.

The ends were cut back, 0 bases at V and 9 bases at J, with 9 bases in the middle. Germline V lookup: CDR1 GTSNPN, CDR2 SVGIG (reference sequence). CDR3 size: 12 residues. These data also formed part of another study, on T cells in Graves' hyperthyroidism and ophthalmopathy. That source notes: RT-PCR in the first round (using the HTBI primer set) targeted the TCR CDR3.

The TCR comes from a man younger than 35 with Graves disease. The sample was peripheral blood mononuclear cells (PBMCs), taken at new diagnosis, from a patient treated with antithyroid drugs. The genes are TRBV30 and TRBJ2-1; D ambiguous. CDR3 sequence: CAWSVSESEQFF. DNA for the CDR3: TGTGCCTGGAGTGTTTCCGAATCTGAGCAGTTCTTC.